These T cell receptor beta chains were read from a single sample in a study of T cell responses to AZD1222 COVID-19 vaccine. TCRdb's copy holds only in-frame clones and misses some; the assay was immunoSEQ multiplex PCR. This table has around 190,000 clones, 94% appearing once. Sequenced here: peripheral blood, sampled 28 days after the second AZD1222 dose. The receptors were gathered from an adult who received the AZD1222 COVID-19 vaccine. Both conserved end residues are trimmed from each CDR3.

j_gene,v_gene,CDR3aa
TRBJ1-1,TRBV12-3/TRBV12-4,ASSLGRNTEAF
TRBJ2-3,TRBV7-9,ASSLTVGDTQY
TRBJ1-5,TRBV9,ASSDPLDGDSNQPQH
TRBJ2-2,TRBV10-1,ASSPTETGELF
TRBJ2-1,TRBV6-4,ASSDVGLAGRHEQF
TRBJ1-1,TRBV18,ASSPWTGKNTEAF
TRBJ2-3,TRBV6-5,ASSSGGLSTDTQY
TRBJ2-7,TRBV6-5,ASTPLAGSSYEQY
TRBJ1-1,TRBV5-6,ASSLNSGSIEAF
TRBJ2-3,TRBV27,ASSLWGSTDTQY
TRBJ2-2,TRBV4-3,ASSQLPGQGAGELF
TRBJ1-5,TRBV2,ASSSSPLNQPQH
TRBJ1-2,TRBV5-4,ASSFRENGYT
TRBJ1-2,TRBV28,ATDRSLKGYT
TRBJ2-3,TRBV6-1,ASSENPELSTDTQY
TRBJ2-7,TRBV11-3,ASSALLGNEQY
TRBJ2-6,TRBV5-1,ASSLTSGRYGANVLT
TRBJ1-2,TRBV12-3/TRBV12-4,ASSQNYGYT
TRBJ2-1,TRBV7-9,ASSLIEESYNEQF
TRBJ2-7,TRBV6-5,ASSHRGYEQY
TRBJ1-1,TRBV10-3,AISDPTGYELNTEAF
TRBJ2-3,TRBV9,ASSVGSGEADTQY
TRBJ2-5,TRBV19,ASSPDSGETQY
TRBJ1-5,TRBV30,AWSDSPGAGQPQH
TRBJ1-5,TRBV18,ASSQSRPGQTDNQPQH
TRBJ1-1,TRBV2,ATKEQGFTEAF
TRBJ1-2,TRBV7-9,AIDDGYT
TRBJ2-1,TRBV6-5,ASSYKRGAGSHEQF
TRBJ1-1,TRBV7-3,ASSLNPTGGGGTEAF
TRBJ1-2,TRBV7-6,ASSSGQGHYGYT
TRBJ1-2,TRBV28,ASTPGVGYGYT
TRBJ1-5,TRBV27,ASSRADRTGRDQPQH
TRBJ1-1,TRBV4-3,ASSQGTAGTEAF
TRBJ1-5,TRBV12-3/TRBV12-4,ASSFVDNQPQH
TRBJ2-1,TRBV19,ASSNRDRVTDEQF
TRBJ1-1,TRBV19,ASTSDWVVSEAF
TRBJ1-2,TRBV4-3,ASSPGQGNYGYT
TRBJ2-3,TRBV27,ASRKLAGGVTDTQY